This T cell receptor beta chain is from a study of spatial heterogeneity in lung cancer. About the research overall: Fewer alpha-chain than beta-chain sequences were consistently detected.

A single record per CDR3 protein comes from TCRdb applying MiXCR to the 5' RACE reads. The table lists around 23,000 distinct CDR3 sequences, under 4% of them singletons. This clonotype was found many times. Documented time point: sample taken at primary tumor resection. Tumor, nontumor lung or frozen PBMC supplied whole RNA, sequenced without sorting. This CDR3 is built from 15 residues. V lost 3 bases and J 0 bases, leaving 12 bases between the germline ends. Germline CDR1 is LNHNV and CDR2 is YYDKDF (reference sequence). This clonotype originated in a female donor with early-stage non-small cell lung cancer. The V and J genes are TRBV15 and TRBJ2-7; D call uncertain. The source was PBMCs, collected at surgery. The CDR3 DNA is TGTGCCACCAGCAGGTCCCGAGACCCCTCCTACGAGCAGTACTTC. As protein: CATSRSRDPSYEQYF.